This T cell receptor (beta chain) came from a study of CD4 T cells in relation to SARS-CoV-2 and coronaviruses. Study-wide background: Negative control cultures got HIV-1 Nef peptides or no peptide. Study-wide results and caveats: About 64% of donors had memory CD4+ clonotypes crossrecognizing SARS-CoV-2 and common cold coronavirus spike.

The unexposed donors gave CD4+ T cells in about 2011-2019, prior to COVID-19. The cells were cultured for over eight days before CD4+ T cells were isolated. As cell numbers allowed, unexposed-donor CD4+ T cells faced SARS-CoV-2 S/N and four cold-coronavirus spikes. Method: immunoSEQ multiplex PCR; TCRdb's copy keeps in-frame clones and lacks some. The sample carries about 26,000 clones, roughly 76% recorded once. On this clone: Antigen: not known.

Sequenced material: CD4+ T cells from PBMCs, cultured in vitro. The source is a human donor in good health.

The CDR3 bases are TGCGCCAGCAGCGGGGGGGCCGGCGAGACCCAGTACTTC. Translating it yields CASSGGAGETQYF. The V and J genes are TRBV5-1 and TRBJ2-5; D is possibly TRBD2 (7 bases). The CDR3 totals 13 residues. CDR1 and CDR2 from the germline V gene are SGHRS and YFSETQ. Trimming removed 4 bases from V and 5 bases from J, with 12 bases in between.